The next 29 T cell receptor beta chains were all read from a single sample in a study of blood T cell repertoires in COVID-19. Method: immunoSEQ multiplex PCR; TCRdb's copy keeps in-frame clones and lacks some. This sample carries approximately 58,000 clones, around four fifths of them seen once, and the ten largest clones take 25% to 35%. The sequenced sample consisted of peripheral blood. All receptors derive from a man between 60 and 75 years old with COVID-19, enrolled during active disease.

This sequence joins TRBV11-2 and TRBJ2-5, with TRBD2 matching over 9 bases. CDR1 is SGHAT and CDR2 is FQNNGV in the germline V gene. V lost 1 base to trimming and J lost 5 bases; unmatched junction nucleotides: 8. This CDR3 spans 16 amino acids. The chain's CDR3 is CASSLGEREVRETQYF. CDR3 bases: TGTGCCAGCAGCTTAGGGGAGCGGGAGGTCCGGGAGACCCAGTACTTC.

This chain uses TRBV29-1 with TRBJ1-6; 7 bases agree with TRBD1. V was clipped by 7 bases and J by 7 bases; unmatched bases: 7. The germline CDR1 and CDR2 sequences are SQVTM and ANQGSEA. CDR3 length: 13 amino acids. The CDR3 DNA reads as TGCAGCGCACGACAGGGTGAGAATTCACCCCTCCACTTT. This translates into CSARQGENSPLHF. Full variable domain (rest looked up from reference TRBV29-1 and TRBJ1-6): SAVISQKPSRDICQRGTSLTIQCQVDSQVTMMFWYRQQPGQSLTLIATANQGSEATYESGFVIDKFPISRPNLTFSTLTVSNMSPEDSSIYLCSARQGENSPLHFGNGTRLTVT.

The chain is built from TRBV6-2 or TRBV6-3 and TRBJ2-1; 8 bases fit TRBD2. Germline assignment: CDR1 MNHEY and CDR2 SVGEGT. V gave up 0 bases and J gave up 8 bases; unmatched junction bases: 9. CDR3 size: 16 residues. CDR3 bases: TGTGCCAGCAGTTACTCACGGGAGCGGGAGTGGTATGAGCAGTTCTTC. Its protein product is CASSYSREREWYEQFF.

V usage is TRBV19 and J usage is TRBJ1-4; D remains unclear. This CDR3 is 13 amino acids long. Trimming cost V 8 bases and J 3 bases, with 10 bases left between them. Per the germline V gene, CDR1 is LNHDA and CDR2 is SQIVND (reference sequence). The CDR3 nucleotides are TGTGCCAGTGCTTACAGCCCTAATGAAAAACTGTTTTTT. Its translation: CASAYSPNEKLFF. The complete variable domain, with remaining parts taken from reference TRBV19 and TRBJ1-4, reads DGGITQSPKYLFRKEGQNVTLSCEQNLNHDAMYWYRQDPGQGLRLIYYSQIVNDFQKGDIAEGYSVSREKKESFPLTVTSAQKNPTAFYLCASAYSPNEKLFFGSGTQLSVL.

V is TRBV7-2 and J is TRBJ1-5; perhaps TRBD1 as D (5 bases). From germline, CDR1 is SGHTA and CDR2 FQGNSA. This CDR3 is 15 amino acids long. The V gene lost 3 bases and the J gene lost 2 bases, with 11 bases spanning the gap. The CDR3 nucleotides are TGTGCCAGCAGCTTGGCACCGGGGGGCAATCAGCCCCAGCATTTT. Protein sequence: CASSLAPGGNQPQHF.

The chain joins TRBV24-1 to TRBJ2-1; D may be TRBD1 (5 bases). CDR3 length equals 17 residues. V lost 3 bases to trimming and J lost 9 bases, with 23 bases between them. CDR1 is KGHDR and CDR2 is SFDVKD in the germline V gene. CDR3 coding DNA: TGTGCCACCAGTGATGGCTCGGGCTACAGGCGGTCCCCTGAGCAGTTCTTC. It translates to CATSDGSGYRRSPEQFF.

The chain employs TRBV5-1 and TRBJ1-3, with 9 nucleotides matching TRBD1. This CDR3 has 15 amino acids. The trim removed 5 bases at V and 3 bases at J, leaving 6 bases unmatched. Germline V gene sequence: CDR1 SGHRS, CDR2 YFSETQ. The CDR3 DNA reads TGCGCCAGCAGATCCGACAGGGGGAATGGAAACACCATATATTTT. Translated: CASRSDRGNGNTIYF.

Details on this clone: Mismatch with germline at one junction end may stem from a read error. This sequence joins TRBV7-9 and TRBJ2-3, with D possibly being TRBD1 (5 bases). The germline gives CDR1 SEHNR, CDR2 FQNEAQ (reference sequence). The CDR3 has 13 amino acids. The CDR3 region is CASSLWGTDTQYF. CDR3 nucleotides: TGTGCCAGCAGCTTGTGGGGCACGGATACGCAGTATTTT.

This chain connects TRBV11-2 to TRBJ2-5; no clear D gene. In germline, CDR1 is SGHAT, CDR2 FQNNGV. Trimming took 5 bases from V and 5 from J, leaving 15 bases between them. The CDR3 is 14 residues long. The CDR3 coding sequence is TGTGCCAGCAGCAGAAAAGGAGCCCAGGAGACCCAGTACTTC. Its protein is CASSRKGAQETQYF.

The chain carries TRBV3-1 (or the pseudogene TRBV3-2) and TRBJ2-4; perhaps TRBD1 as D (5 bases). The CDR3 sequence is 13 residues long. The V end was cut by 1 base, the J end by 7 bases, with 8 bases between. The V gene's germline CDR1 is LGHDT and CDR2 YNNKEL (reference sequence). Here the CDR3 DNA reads TGTGCCAGCAGCCAAGGTTGGGGCAACATTCAGTACTTC. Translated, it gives CASSQGWGNIQYF.

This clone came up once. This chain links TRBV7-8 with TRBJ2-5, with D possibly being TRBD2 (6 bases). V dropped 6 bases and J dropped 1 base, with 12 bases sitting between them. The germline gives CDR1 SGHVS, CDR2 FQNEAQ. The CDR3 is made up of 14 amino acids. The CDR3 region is CASRPGTFQETQYF. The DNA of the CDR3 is TGTGCCAGCAGGCCCGGGACTTTCCAAGAGACCCAGTACTTC.

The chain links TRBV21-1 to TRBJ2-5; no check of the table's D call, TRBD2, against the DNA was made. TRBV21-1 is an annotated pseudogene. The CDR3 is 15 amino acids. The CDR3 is CASSGEVRGTETQYF. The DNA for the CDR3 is TGTGCCAGCAGCGGAGAGGTTCGCGGGACGGAGACCCAGTACTTC.

The CDR3, as DNA: TGTGCCAGCATCCGGGAGAGAAACACCGGGGAGCTGTTTTTT. Amino acid sequence: CASIRERNTGELFF. V usage is TRBV6-5 and J usage is TRBJ2-2; the D gene is possibly TRBD2 (6 bases). CDR1 MNHEY and CDR2 SVGAGI come from the germline V gene. V was shortened by 7 bases and J by 2 bases, with 11 bases between the two germline ends. CDR3 length equals 14 residues.

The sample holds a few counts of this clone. Here the CDR3 reads CASTNRTSGPGELFF. In DNA, the CDR3 is TGTGCCAGCACCAACAGGACTAGCGGGCCCGGGGAGCTGTTTTTT. This chain connects TRBV9 to TRBJ2-2; TRBD2 matches 11 bases. Germline lookup yields CDR1 SGDLS and CDR2 YYNGEE. V gave up 6 bases and J gave up 6 bases; unmatched junction bases: 7. This CDR3 is 15 amino acids long. The variable domain in full, with the rest retrieved from reference TRBV9 and TRBJ2-2, is DSGVTQTPKHLITATGQRVTLRCSPRSGDLSVYWYQQSLDQGLQFLIQYYNGEERAKGNILERFSAQQFPDLHSELNLSSLELGDSALYFCASTNRTSGPGELFFGEGSRLTVL.

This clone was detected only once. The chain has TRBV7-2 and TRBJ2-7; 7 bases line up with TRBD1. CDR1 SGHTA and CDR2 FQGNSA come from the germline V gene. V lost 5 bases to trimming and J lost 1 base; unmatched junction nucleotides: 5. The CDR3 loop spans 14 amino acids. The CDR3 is CASSVDRASYEQYF. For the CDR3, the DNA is TGTGCCAGCAGCGTCGACAGGGCTTCCTACGAGCAGTACTTC.

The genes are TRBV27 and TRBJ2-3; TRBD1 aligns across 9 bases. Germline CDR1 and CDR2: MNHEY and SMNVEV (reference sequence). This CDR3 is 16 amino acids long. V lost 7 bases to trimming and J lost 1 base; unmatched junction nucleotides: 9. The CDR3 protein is CASNRQQGAGTDTQYF. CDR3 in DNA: TGTGCCAGCAACAGACAACAGGGGGCAGGCACAGATACGCAGTATTTT.

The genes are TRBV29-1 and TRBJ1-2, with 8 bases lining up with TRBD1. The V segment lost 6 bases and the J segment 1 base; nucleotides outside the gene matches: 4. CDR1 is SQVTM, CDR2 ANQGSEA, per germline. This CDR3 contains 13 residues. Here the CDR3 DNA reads TGCAGCGTAGGACAGGGTCTTAACTATGGCTACACCTTC. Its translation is CSVGQGLNYGYTF.

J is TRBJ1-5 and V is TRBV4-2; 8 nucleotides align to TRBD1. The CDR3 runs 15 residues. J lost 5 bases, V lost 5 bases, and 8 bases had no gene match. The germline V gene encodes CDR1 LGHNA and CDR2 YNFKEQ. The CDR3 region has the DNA TGTGCCAGCAGCTCCGGACAGGGAAGGGATCAGCCCCAGCATTTT. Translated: CASSSGQGRDQPQHF.

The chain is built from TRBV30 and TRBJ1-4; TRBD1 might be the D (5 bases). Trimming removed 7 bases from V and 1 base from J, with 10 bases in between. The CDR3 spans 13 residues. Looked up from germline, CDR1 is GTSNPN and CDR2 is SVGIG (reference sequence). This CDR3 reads CAYFGGTNEKLFF. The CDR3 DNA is TGTGCCTATTTCGGGGGAACTAATGAAAAACTGTTTTTT.

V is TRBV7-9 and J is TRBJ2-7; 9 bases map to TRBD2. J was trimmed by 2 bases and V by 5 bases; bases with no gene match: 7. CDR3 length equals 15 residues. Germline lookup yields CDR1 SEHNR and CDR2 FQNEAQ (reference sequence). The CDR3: CASSPELAGTYEQYF. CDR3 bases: TGTGCCAGCAGCCCTGAACTAGCGGGTACCTACGAGCAGTACTTC. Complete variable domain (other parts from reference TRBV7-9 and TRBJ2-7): DTGVSQNPRHKITKRGQNVTFRCDPISEHNRLYWYRQTLGQGPEFLTYFQNEAQLEKSRLLSDRFSAERPKGSFSTLEIQRTEQGDSAMYLCASSPELAGTYEQYFGPGTRLTVT.

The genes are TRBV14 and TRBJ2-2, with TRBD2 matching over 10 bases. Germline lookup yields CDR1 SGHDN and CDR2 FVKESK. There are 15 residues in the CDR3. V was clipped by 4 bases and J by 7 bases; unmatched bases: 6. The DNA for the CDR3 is TGTGCCAGCAGCCTTAGCGGGAGGTTCGGCGGGGAGCTGTTTTTT. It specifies CASSLSGRFGGELFF.

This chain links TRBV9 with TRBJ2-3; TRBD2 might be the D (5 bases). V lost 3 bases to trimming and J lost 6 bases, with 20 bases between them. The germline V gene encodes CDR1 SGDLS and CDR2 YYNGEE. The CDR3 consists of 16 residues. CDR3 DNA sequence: TGTGCCAGCAGCGGAACCAGGACTCCCTCACGGGATACGCAGTATTTT. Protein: CASSGTRTPSRDTQYF.

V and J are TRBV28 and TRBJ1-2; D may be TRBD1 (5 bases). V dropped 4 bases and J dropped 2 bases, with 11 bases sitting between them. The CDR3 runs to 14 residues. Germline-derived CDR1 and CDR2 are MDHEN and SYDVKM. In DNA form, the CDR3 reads TGTGCCAGCAGTTCTCAGGGAAGGAACTATGGCTACACCTTC. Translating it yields CASSSQGRNYGYTF.

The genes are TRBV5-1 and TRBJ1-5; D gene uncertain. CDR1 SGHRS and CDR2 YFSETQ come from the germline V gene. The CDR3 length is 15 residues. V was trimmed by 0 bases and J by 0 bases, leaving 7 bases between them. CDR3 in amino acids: CASSLDSYSNQPQHF. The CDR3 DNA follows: TGCGCCAGCAGCTTGGACAGTTATAGCAATCAGCCCCAGCATTTT.

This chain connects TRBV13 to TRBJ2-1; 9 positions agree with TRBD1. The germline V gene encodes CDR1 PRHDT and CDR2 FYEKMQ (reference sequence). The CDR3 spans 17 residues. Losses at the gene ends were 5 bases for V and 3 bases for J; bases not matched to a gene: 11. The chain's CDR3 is CASSRGTGGRLYNEQFF. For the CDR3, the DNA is TGTGCCAGCAGCCGAGGAACAGGGGGCCGGCTCTACAATGAGCAGTTCTTC.

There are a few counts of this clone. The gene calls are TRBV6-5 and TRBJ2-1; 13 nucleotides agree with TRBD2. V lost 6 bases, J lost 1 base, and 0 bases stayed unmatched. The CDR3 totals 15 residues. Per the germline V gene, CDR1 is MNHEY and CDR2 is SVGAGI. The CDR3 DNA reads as TGTGCCAGCAGACTAGCGGGAGGGTCCTACAATGAGCAGTTCTTC. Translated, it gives CASRLAGGSYNEQFF.

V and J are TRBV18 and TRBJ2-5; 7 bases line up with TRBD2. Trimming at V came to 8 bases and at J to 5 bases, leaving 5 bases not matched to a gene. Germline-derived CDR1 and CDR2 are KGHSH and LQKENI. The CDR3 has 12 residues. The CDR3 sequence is CASQASGETQYF. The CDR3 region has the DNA TGTGCCAGCCAGGCTAGCGGCGAGACCCAGTACTTC.

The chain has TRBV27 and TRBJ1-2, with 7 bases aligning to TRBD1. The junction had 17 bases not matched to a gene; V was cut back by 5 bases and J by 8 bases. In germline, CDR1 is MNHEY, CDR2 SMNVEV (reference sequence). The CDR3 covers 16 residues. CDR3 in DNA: TGTGCCAGCAGTCTTACAGTGACAGGGCGGGTTGAGGGCTACACCTTC. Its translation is CASSLTVTGRVEGYTF.

Written as DNA, the CDR3 is TGTGCCATCAGTGAGACAATCAACACTGAAGCTTTCTTT. This codes for CAISETINTEAFF. V and J are TRBV10-3 and TRBJ1-1; D gene unclear. Trimming took off 2 bases at V and 2 bases at J, with 6 bases between the two ends. There are 13 residues in the CDR3. The V gene's germline CDR1 is ENHRY and CDR2 SYGVKD.